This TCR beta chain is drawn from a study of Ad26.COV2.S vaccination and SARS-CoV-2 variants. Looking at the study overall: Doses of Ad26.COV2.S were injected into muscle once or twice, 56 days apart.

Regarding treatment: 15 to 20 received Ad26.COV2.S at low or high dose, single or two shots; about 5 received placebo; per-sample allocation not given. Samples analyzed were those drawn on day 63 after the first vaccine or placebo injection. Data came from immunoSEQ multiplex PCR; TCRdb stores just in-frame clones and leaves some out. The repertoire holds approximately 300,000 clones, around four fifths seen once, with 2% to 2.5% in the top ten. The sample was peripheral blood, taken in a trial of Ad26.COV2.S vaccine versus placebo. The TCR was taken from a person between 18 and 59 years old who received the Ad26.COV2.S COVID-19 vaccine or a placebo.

In DNA form, the CDR3 reads TGTGCCAGCAGCTTGGGTGGACCGAAGGTTACGCAGTATTTT. This sequence encodes CASSLGGPKVTQYF. V is TRBV5-4 and J is TRBJ2-3; D remains ambiguous. CDR1 and CDR2 (germline): SGHNT, YYREEE (reference sequence). CDR3 length: 14 amino acids. The V gene lost 0 bases and the J gene lost 8 bases, with 13 bases spanning the gap.